These 21 T cell receptor beta chains were all obtained from the same sample, sequenced in a study of blood T cell repertoires in COVID-19. Clones were read by immunoSEQ multiplex PCR, and TCRdb kept only the in-frame ones, dropping some. This table has approximately 140,000 clones, 88% appearing once. Input material: peripheral blood. All receptors derive from an older woman with acute or convalescent COVID-19.

The chain links TRBV7-6 to TRBJ2-3; perhaps TRBD2 as D (7 bases). The CDR3 runs 16 residues. Looked up from germline, CDR1 is SGHVS and CDR2 is FNYEAQ. Trimming took 2 bases from V and 5 from J, leaving 17 bases between them. The CDR3 is CASSLKQGGIGDTQYF. DNA for the CDR3: TGTGCCAGCAGCTTAAAACAGGGAGGGATCGGAGATACGCAGTATTTT.

V usage is TRBV7-2 and J usage is TRBJ1-3; the D is unclear. The germline CDR1 and CDR2 sequences are SGHTA and FQGNSA. The CDR3 is 14 amino acids. The V end lost 4 bases, the J end lost 3 bases, and 10 bases lay between the germline ends. CDR3 DNA sequence: TGTGCCAGCAGCTACATCGAGCGTGGAAACACCATATATTTT. This gives the protein CASSYIERGNTIYF.

The rearrangement uses TRBV18 and TRBJ1-4; 9 bases are shared with TRBD1. This CDR3 has 15 amino acids. After removal of 3 bases from V and 6 bases from J, the junction contained 5 bases not matched to a gene. Germline V gene sequence: CDR1 KGHSH, CDR2 LQKENI. The CDR3 sequence is CASSPTTGGYEKLFF. The DNA for the CDR3 is TGTGCCAGCTCACCCACAACAGGGGGCTATGAAAAACTGTTTTTT. The whole variable domain, remainder taken from reference TRBV18 and TRBJ1-4, is NAGVMQNPRHLVRRRGQEARLRCSPMKGHSHVYWYRQLPEEGLKFMVYLQKENIIDESGMPKERFSAEFPKEGPSILRIQQVVRGDSAAYFCASSPTTGGYEKLFFGSGTQLSVL.

J is TRBJ1-5 and V is TRBV19; no reliable D call. The CDR3 has 12 residues. The germline V gene has CDR1 LNHDA and CDR2 SQIVND (reference sequence). Trimming cost V 7 bases and J 2 bases, with 6 bases left between them. In DNA, the CDR3 is TGTGCCAGTAAAATCGGCAATCAGCCCCAGCATTTT. Translated: CASKIGNQPQHF.

V and J are TRBV28 and TRBJ2-7; possible D gene TRBD2, 6 bases. Looked up from germline, CDR1 is MDHEN and CDR2 is SYDVKM. V lost 4 bases and J lost 2, with 15 bases in between. This CDR3 region has 15 residues. CDR3 amino acids: CASSSSGTGTYEQYF. The DNA of the CDR3 is TGTGCCAGCAGTTCATCCGGGACTGGAACCTACGAGCAGTACTTC. Together with reference TRBV28 and TRBJ2-7, the CDR3 gives the full variable domain: DVKVTQSSRYLVKRTGEKVFLECVQDMDHENMFWYRQDPGLGLRLIYFSYDVKMKEKGDIPEGYSVSREKKERFSLILESASTNQTSMYLCASSSSGTGTYEQYFGPGTRLTVT.

The rearrangement uses TRBV10-3 and TRBJ1-4; 8 nucleotides line up with TRBD1. The V segment lost 0 bases and the J segment 7 bases; nucleotides outside the gene matches: 4. CDR3 length: 15 residues. The germline V gene encodes CDR1 ENHRY and CDR2 SYGVKD. The CDR3 nucleotides read TGTGCCATCAGTGAGTCAGCAGGGGGCGGTGAAAAACTGTTTTTT. Protein sequence: CAISESAGGGEKLFF.

Only a few counts were recorded for this clone. The V gene is TRBV28, the J gene TRBJ1-1; D uncertain. This CDR3 comprises 12 residues. V lost 6 bases, J lost 1 base, and 6 bases lay in between. The germline V gene has CDR1 MDHEN and CDR2 SYDVKM. The chain's CDR3 is CASSSWNTEAFF. CDR3 coding DNA: TGTGCCAGCAGCTCCTGGAACACTGAAGCTTTCTTT.

V gene TRBV18 combines with J gene TRBJ2-5; 10 bases are shared with TRBD1. The ends lost 2 bases at V and 5 bases at J; junction bases unmatched: 8. There are 16 residues in the CDR3. Germline loops: CDR1 KGHSH, CDR2 LQKENI. CDR3 DNA: TGTGCCAGCTCACCAGAGTCGGGACAGGGGTCGGAGACCCAGTACTTC. Translation gives CASSPESGQGSETQYF.

The chain recombines TRBV29-1 with TRBJ1-2; no clear D. This CDR3 contains 13 residues. The germline V gene has CDR1 SQVTM and CDR2 ANQGSEA. V lost 4 bases and J 5 bases, leaving 14 bases between the germline ends. The CDR3 bases are TGCAGCGTTGTCTATCCCACTGCTTATGGCTACACCTTC. Its translation is CSVVYPTAYGYTF.

J is TRBJ2-3 and V is TRBV4-3, with 9 bases identical to TRBD2. The CDR3 has 17 residues. V gave up 2 bases and J gave up 7 bases; unmatched junction bases: 13. The germline CDR1 and CDR2 sequences are LGHNA and YSLEER. CDR3 sequence: CASSQQPGGGGAYTQYF. The CDR3 nucleotides are TGCGCCAGCAGCCAACAACCAGGCGGCGGGGGGGCCTATACGCAGTATTTT.

The chain joins TRBV3-1 (or the pseudogene TRBV3-2) to TRBJ2-1, with D perhaps TRBD1 (6 bases). Germline V gene sequence: CDR1 LGHDT, CDR2 YNNKEL (reference sequence). With 3 bases removed from V and 5 bases from J, the gap between germline ends came to 29 bases. This CDR3 contains 20 residues. CDR3 in DNA: TGTGCCAGCAGCCAGTGGGGACATCATCCCCAAATGGGTCCGAACAATGAGCAGTTCTTC. The encoded protein is CASSQWGHHPQMGPNNEQFF.

The chain carries TRBV16 and TRBJ2-3, with 9 bases aligning to TRBD1. J was trimmed by 0 bases and V by 5 bases; bases with no gene match: 9. The CDR3 contains 17 residues. The germline gives CDR1 KGHSY, CDR2 FQNENV. CDR3 amino acids: CASSALQGAGSTDTQYF. For the CDR3, the DNA is TGTGCCAGCAGCGCCTTACAGGGGGCTGGTAGCACAGATACGCAGTATTTT.

This chain joins TRBV2 and TRBJ1-5; D is possibly TRBD1 (6 bases). The CDR3 runs to 14 residues. V lost 2 bases and J lost 4, with 9 bases in between. Germline V lookup: CDR1 SNHLY, CDR2 FYNNEI. CDR3 bases: TGTGCCAGCAGTGAACTAGGGGGAAATCAGCCCCAGCATTTT. Encoded protein: CASSELGGNQPQHF.

The CDR3 bases are TGTGCCAGCAGCTTAGTTAGCGGCATCCAACAGAGGGATGGCTACACCTTC. Its protein is CASSLVSGIQQRDGYTF. The chain recombines TRBV11-2 with TRBJ1-2; no reliable D call. The V end was cut by 1 base, the J end by 6 bases, with 21 bases between. Germline V gene lookup returns CDR1 SGHAT and CDR2 FQNNGV. The CDR3 length is 17 residues.

CDR3 sequence reads: CASSRTGEGYTF. The CDR3 DNA is TGTGCCAGCAGCCGGACAGGGGAAGGCTACACCTTC. This chain links TRBV6-5 with TRBJ1-2; 9 bases are shared with TRBD1. The germline CDR1 and CDR2 sequences are MNHEY and SVGAGI. After removal of 6 bases from V and 8 bases from J, the junction contained 4 bases not matched to a gene. This CDR3 has 12 amino acids.

The chain couples TRBV11-2 to TRBJ2-1; D might be TRBD2 (6 bases). Per germline, CDR1 SGHAT and CDR2 FQNNGV. V lost 7 bases to trimming and J lost 2 bases, with 12 bases between them. CDR3 length: 14 residues. DNA for the CDR3: TGTGCCAGCACCCCGGTAGCGGCCTACAATGAGCAGTTCTTC. Amino acid sequence: CASTPVAAYNEQFF.

The rearrangement uses TRBV10-3 and TRBJ1-1, with 7 nucleotides matching TRBD1. V dropped 0 bases and J dropped 3; count of bases not matched to a gene: 10. The CDR3 is 17 residues long. The germline CDR1 and CDR2 sequences are ENHRY and SYGVKD. The CDR3 sequence: CAISESFGGGGYTEAFF. CDR3 nucleotides: TGTGCCATCAGTGAGTCGTTCGGAGGGGGCGGGTACACTGAAGCTTTCTTT.

This clone was observed at least ten times. The CDR3 loop reads CASSQDPPRGLDNSPLHF. In nucleotides, the CDR3 is TGCGCCAGCAGCCAAGACCCACCAAGGGGACTCGATAATTCACCCCTCCACTTT. The chain uses TRBV4-3 and TRBJ1-6; the D gene is possibly TRBD1 (5 bases). The germline CDR1 and CDR2 sequences are LGHNA and YSLEER. CDR3 length: 18 amino acids. Trimming stripped 0 bases from V and 5 bases from J, with 17 bases between.

The chain couples TRBV29-1 to TRBJ2-3; 9 positions agree with TRBD2. This CDR3 region has 17 residues. The junction had 15 bases not matched to a gene; V was cut back by 7 bases and J by 1 base. Germline values: CDR1 SQVTM, CDR2 ANQGSEA. In DNA, the CDR3 is TGCAGCGGACAAGTGGCGGGGGGGCCCGGTGGCACAGATACGCAGTATTTT. This codes for CSGQVAGGPGGTDTQYF.

This chain uses TRBV7-2 with TRBJ1-1; 7 bases are a match to TRBD1. Germline assignment: CDR1 SGHTA and CDR2 FQGNSA. V lost 6 bases, J lost 1 base, and 2 bases stayed unmatched. This CDR3 has 13 amino acids. The CDR3 sequence: CASRRDRNTEAFF. CDR3 nucleotides: TGTGCCAGCAGAAGGGACAGGAACACTGAAGCTTTCTTT.

This clone was counted a few times. The chain employs TRBV10-3 and TRBJ1-2, with 7 bases that match TRBD1. The CDR3 contains 14 residues. Per germline, CDR1 ENHRY and CDR2 SYGVKD. V lost 5 bases, J lost 2 bases, and 5 bases stayed unmatched. CDR3 region: CAISSQTGNYGYTF. DNA for the CDR3: TGTGCCATCAGTTCTCAGACAGGGAACTATGGCTACACCTTC.